A selection of T cell receptor beta chains follows, all from one sample in a study of blood T cell repertoires in COVID-19. Profiling relied on immunoSEQ multiplex PCR, and the TCRdb table lists in-frame clones only, not all of them. Of some 370,000 clones listed, around 91% are singletons. The sample comprised peripheral blood. These receptors were collected from a man younger than 35 with active or convalescent COVID-19. CDR3s include the opening cysteine and the closing phenylalanine or tryptophan.

v_call	cdr3_aa
TRBV5-1	CASSHPAGDTGELFF
TRBV14	CASSQLTGVTEAFF
TRBV7-2	CASSLSLPGSSFPPFF
TRBV5-1	CASSLVPQGGEKNSPLHF
TRBV21-1	CASSKVETGRHEQYF
TRBV19	CASSIRDKNTEAFF
TRBV29-1	CSVEDRGRETGELFF
TRBV7-9	CASSRRQGTNTEAFF
TRBV5-1	CASSRTGDQETQYF
TRBV6-5	CASSFTAIDRARAFF
TRBV9	CASSVEGGQPQHF
TRBV27	CASSRKGTTNQPQHF
TRBV27	CASSGQGGHGYTF
TRBV10-2	CASSESARGSGNTIYF
TRBV27	CATRSSYNSPLHF
TRBV7-9	CASRTGASGPHEQYF
TRBV4-2	CASSQVQQLTGELFF
TRBV15	CATSRSSGKFTDTQYF
TRBV5-1	CASYHAGREQYF
TRBV6-5	CASSSGPLVDTQYF
TRBV27	CASSLIGGARETQYF
TRBV4-1	CASSRGQSGYGYTF
TRBV19	CASSIGQGDYEQYF
TRBV7-9	CASSLEPGNYGYTF
TRBV15	CATEGGQGRYTGELFF
TRBV6-1	CASSKASGGGFEQFF
TRBV15	CATSRGTGAYTGELFF
TRBV7-2	CASSLMGGYTEAFF
TRBV28	CASTSVYEQYF
TRBV5-1	CASSSGGTGVNSPLHF
TRBV7-3	CASRKGASSQYTQYF
TRBV24-1	CATSDPGQYYGYTF
TRBV2	CARRNRDRVGEQFF
TRBV18	CASSPRQGSQPQHF
TRBV27	CASSLAGGYNEQFF
TRBV7-9	CASSSTAYEQYF
TRBV7-8	CASSLTRAGGLYEQYF
TRBV19	CATDPQGAIDTPQYF
TRBV19	CASTPDRGLVYTEAFF
TRBV5-1	CASSLSPTGSINSPLHF
TRBV5-5	CASSYDRAYQETQYF
TRBV30	CASGGRRETQYF
TRBV10-3	CAISGREPRAPEQFF
TRBV28	CASSLEASGANTDTQYF
TRBV7-6	CASSLEGGTTGELFF
TRBV11-3	CASSLSGISETQYF
TRBV29-1	CSVEVRDRWGLNEQFF
TRBV10-2	CASTTDRGLYNQPQHF
TRBV24-1	CATSDRGKAEAFF
TRBV19	CASSPRGTGVTDTQYF
TRBV6-5	CASSWEGASFYGYTF
TRBV27	CASTLRQGWNEQYF
TRBV12-3/TRBV12-4	CASSTGSTEAFF
TRBV2	CASSNRQGGLGNTIYF